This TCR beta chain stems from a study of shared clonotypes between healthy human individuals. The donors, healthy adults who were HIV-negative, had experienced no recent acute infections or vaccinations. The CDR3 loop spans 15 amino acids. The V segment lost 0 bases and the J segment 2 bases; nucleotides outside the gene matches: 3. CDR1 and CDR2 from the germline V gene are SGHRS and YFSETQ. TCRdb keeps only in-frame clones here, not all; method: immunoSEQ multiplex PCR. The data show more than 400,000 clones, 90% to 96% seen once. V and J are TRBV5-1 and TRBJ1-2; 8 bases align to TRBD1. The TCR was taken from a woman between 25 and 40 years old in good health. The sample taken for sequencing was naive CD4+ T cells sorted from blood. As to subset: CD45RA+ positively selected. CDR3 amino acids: CASSLAQGANYGYTF. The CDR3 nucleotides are TGCGCCAGCAGCTTGGCCCAGGGGGCGAACTATGGCTACACCTTC.